Listed below are T cell receptor beta chains from one sample, sequenced in a study of blood T cell repertoires in COVID-19. Sequencing used immunoSEQ multiplex PCR; TCRdb keeps in-frame clones, though not all of them. The table lists around 130,000 clones, about 81% of them singletons. Sequencing was done on a sample of PBMCs or T cells enriched from blood (not recorded which). The receptors originated from a man between 40 and 49 years old with acute COVID-19. Both conserved end residues are part of each CDR3. Each record gives: clone size, D gene, CDR3 length, V gene, J gene, CDR3 protein, CDR3 DNA. A D gene is named only where the DNA matches it firmly. Only some rows state a clone size, as once, few, many or a class for expanded clones.

abundance: NA; d_gene: NA; len: 14; v_gene: TRBV7-8; j_gene: TRBJ1-2; CDR3aa: CASSPFSSVYGYTF; CDR3nt: TGTGCCAGCAGCCCATTTAGTTCGGTCTATGGCTACACCTTC
abundance: NA; d_gene: TRBD1; len: 14; v_gene: TRBV30; j_gene: TRBJ1-5; CDR3aa: CAWTGTGTFQPQHF; CDR3nt: TGTGCCTGGACCGGGACAGGGACTTTTCAGCCCCAGCATTTT
abundance: NA; d_gene: NA; len: 11; v_gene: TRBV12-3/TRBV12-4; j_gene: TRBJ2-3; CDR3aa: CASSSGVTQYF; CDR3nt: TGTGCCAGCAGTTCGGGAGTTACGCAGTATTTT
abundance: NA; d_gene: NA; len: 14; v_gene: TRBV18; j_gene: TRBJ1-3; CDR3aa: CASSPSTGRGTIYF; CDR3nt: TGTGCCAGCTCACCCTCGACAGGTCGTGGCACCATATATTTT
abundance: NA; d_gene: TRBD1; len: 20; v_gene: TRBV20-1; j_gene: TRBJ2-4; CDR3aa: CSASPNPGTGGGVAKNIQYF; CDR3nt: TGCAGTGCTAGTCCCAACCCCGGGACAGGGGGCGGAGTGGCGAAAAACATTCAGTACTTC
abundance: NA; d_gene: TRBD1; len: 16; v_gene: TRBV28; j_gene: TRBJ1-2; CDR3aa: CASSFVGTGERNGYTF; CDR3nt: TGTGCCAGCAGTTTTGTCGGGACAGGGGAAAGGAATGGCTACACCTTC
abundance: NA; d_gene: TRBD2; len: 14; v_gene: TRBV11-3; j_gene: TRBJ2-7; CDR3aa: CASSLRGANYEQYF; CDR3nt: TGTGCCAGCAGCTTGCGGGGGGCTAACTACGAGCAGTACTTC
abundance: NA; d_gene: TRBD1; len: 15; v_gene: TRBV27; j_gene: TRBJ1-4; CDR3aa: CASSTPGTGTEKLFF; CDR3nt: TGTGCCAGCAGTACCCCCGGGACAGGAACGGAAAAACTGTTTTTT
abundance: NA; d_gene: TRBD1; len: 15; v_gene: TRBV2; j_gene: TRBJ1-2; CDR3aa: CASSLTQGRSYGYTF; CDR3nt: TGTGCCAGCAGTTTAACACAGGGGAGGTCCTATGGCTACACCTTC
abundance: NA; d_gene: TRBD1; len: 14; v_gene: TRBV29-1; j_gene: TRBJ2-3; CDR3aa: CSVVDRGLTDTQYF; CDR3nt: TGCAGCGTGGTGGACAGGGGGCTCACAGATACGCAGTATTTT
abundance: NA; d_gene: TRBD1; len: 15; v_gene: TRBV7-8; j_gene: TRBJ1-1; CDR3aa: CASSTDRAWNTEAFF; CDR3nt: TGTGCCAGCAGCACGGACAGGGCGTGGAACACTGAAGCTTTCTTT
abundance: NA; d_gene: TRBD2; len: 16; v_gene: TRBV5-1; j_gene: TRBJ2-5; CDR3aa: CASSGGGTSGEETQYF; CDR3nt: TGCGCCAGCAGCGGCGGCGGGACTAGCGGGGAAGAGACCCAGTACTTC
abundance: NA; d_gene: TRBD1; len: 17; v_gene: TRBV23-1; j_gene: TRBJ2-5; CDR3aa: CASSQSDRVYEQETQYF; CDR3nt: TGCGCCAGCAGTCAATCTGACAGGGTATACGAACAAGAGACCCAGTACTTC
abundance: NA; d_gene: NA; len: 13; v_gene: TRBV5-6; j_gene: TRBJ1-2; CDR3aa: CASSPGQSYGYTF; CDR3nt: TGTGCCAGCAGCCCCGGACAGAGTTATGGCTACACCTTC
abundance: NA; d_gene: NA; len: 12; v_gene: TRBV6-5; j_gene: TRBJ1-2; CDR3aa: CATDRFNYGYTF; CDR3nt: TGTGCCACTGACAGATTTAACTATGGCTACACCTTC
abundance: NA; d_gene: TRBD2; len: 18; v_gene: TRBV3-1/TRBV3-2; j_gene: TRBJ2-5; CDR3aa: CASSSRLAGGGPQETQYF; CDR3nt: TGTGCCAGCAGCTCCCGACTAGCGGGAGGGGGCCCCCAAGAGACCCAGTACTTC
abundance: NA; d_gene: TRBD2; len: 15; v_gene: TRBV6-5; j_gene: TRBJ2-1; CDR3aa: CASSPGSSGRGEQFF; CDR3nt: TGTGCCAGCAGTCCCGGTTCTAGCGGGAGAGGGGAGCAGTTCTTC
abundance: NA; d_gene: NA; len: 13; v_gene: TRBV12-3/TRBV12-4; j_gene: TRBJ1-1; CDR3aa: CASSLNGETEAFF; CDR3nt: TGTGCCAGCAGTTTAAATGGGGAGACTGAAGCTTTCTTT
abundance: NA; d_gene: NA; len: 15; v_gene: TRBV6-1; j_gene: TRBJ1-2; CDR3aa: CASSDGGTSNYGYTF; CDR3nt: TGTGCCAGCAGTGATGGAGGAACGTCTAACTATGGCTACACCTTC
abundance: NA; d_gene: NA; len: 14; v_gene: TRBV5-1; j_gene: TRBJ2-5; CDR3aa: CASMSGGYQETQYF; CDR3nt: TGCGCCAGCATGAGCGGAGGGTACCAAGAGACCCAGTACTTC
abundance: NA; d_gene: TRBD2; len: 15; v_gene: TRBV7-9; j_gene: TRBJ2-3; CDR3aa: CASSFHSGGLDTQYF; CDR3nt: TGTGCCAGCAGCTTCCATAGCGGGGGGTTAGATACGCAGTATTTT
abundance: many; d_gene: TRBD2; len: 16; v_gene: TRBV7-3; j_gene: TRBJ2-1; CDR3aa: CASSQDQASGSLEQFF; CDR3nt: TGTGCCAGCAGCCAAGACCAGGCTAGCGGGTCTCTTGAGCAGTTCTTC
abundance: once; d_gene: TRBD1; len: 16; v_gene: TRBV24-1; j_gene: TRBJ2-2; CDR3aa: CATSDPRQGNTGELFF; CDR3nt: TGTGCCACCAGTGACCCCAGACAGGGGAACACCGGGGAGCTGTTTTTT
abundance: NA; d_gene: NA; len: 14; v_gene: TRBV7-3; j_gene: TRBJ2-7; CDR3aa: CASSQWASSYEQYF; CDR3nt: TGTGCCAGCAGCCAATGGGCGAGCTCCTACGAGCAGTACTTC
abundance: NA; d_gene: NA; len: 14; v_gene: TRBV15; j_gene: TRBJ1-1; CDR3aa: CATSRGGTATEAFF; CDR3nt: TGTGCCACCAGCAGAGGAGGGACTGCGACTGAAGCTTTCTTT
abundance: NA; d_gene: NA; len: 15; v_gene: TRBV11-3; j_gene: TRBJ2-2; CDR3aa: CASRSAGASTGELFF; CDR3nt: TGTGCCAGCAGATCCGCAGGGGCCTCCACCGGGGAGCTGTTTTTT
abundance: NA; d_gene: TRBD2; len: 16; v_gene: TRBV7-9; j_gene: TRBJ2-5; CDR3aa: CASSFGLAGGMETQYF; CDR3nt: TGTGCCAGCAGCTTCGGACTAGCGGGAGGGATGGAGACCCAGTACTTC
abundance: few; d_gene: NA; len: 15; v_gene: TRBV3-1/TRBV3-2; j_gene: TRBJ1-6; CDR3aa: CASSQVSGGNSPLHF; CDR3nt: TGTGCCAGCAGCCAAGTTTCTGGGGGCAATTCACCCCTCCACTTT
abundance: NA; d_gene: NA; len: 11; v_gene: TRBV5-6; j_gene: TRBJ2-5; CDR3aa: CASSLQETQYF; CDR3nt: TGTGCCAGCAGCCTACAAGAGACCCAGTACTTC
abundance: NA; d_gene: NA; len: 13; v_gene: TRBV2; j_gene: TRBJ2-7; CDR3aa: CASSDEGRNEQYF; CDR3nt: TGTGCCAGCAGTGATGAGGGGAGGAACGAGCAGTACTTC
abundance: NA; d_gene: TRBD2; len: 17; v_gene: TRBV19; j_gene: TRBJ2-5; CDR3aa: CASSPPRLAGLQETQYF; CDR3nt: TGTGCCAGTAGTCCACCCCGACTAGCGGGGCTTCAAGAGACCCAGTACTTC
abundance: NA; d_gene: TRBD1; len: 18; v_gene: TRBV27; j_gene: TRBJ1-2; CDR3aa: CASRHLETGFRIPYGYTF; CDR3nt: TGTGCCAGCAGACACTTGGAGACAGGGTTTCGTATACCCTATGGCTACACCTTC
abundance: NA; d_gene: NA; len: 14; v_gene: TRBV15; j_gene: TRBJ2-5; CDR3aa: CATSRDRRGETQYF; CDR3nt: TGTGCCACCAGCAGAGATCGCCGGGGAGAGACCCAGTACTTC
abundance: NA; d_gene: TRBD1; len: 16; v_gene: TRBV6-1; j_gene: TRBJ2-3; CDR3aa: CASSVRKQGAADTQYF; CDR3nt: TGTGCCAGCAGTGTACGAAAACAGGGGGCAGCAGATACGCAGTATTTT
abundance: NA; d_gene: TRBD2; len: 14; v_gene: TRBV9; j_gene: TRBJ2-7; CDR3aa: CASSPSTSGYEQYF; CDR3nt: TGTGCCAGCAGCCCCTCGACTAGCGGGTACGAGCAGTACTTC
abundance: NA; d_gene: NA; len: 16; v_gene: TRBV3-1/TRBV3-2; j_gene: TRBJ1-5; CDR3aa: CASSQSGGISNQPQHF; CDR3nt: TGTGCCAGCAGCCAATCGGGGGGGATTAGCAATCAGCCCCAGCATTTT
abundance: NA; d_gene: NA; len: 14; v_gene: TRBV3-1/TRBV3-2; j_gene: TRBJ2-1; CDR3aa: CASSQVAGTNEQFF; CDR3nt: TGTGCCAGCAGCCAAGTGGCGGGGACGAATGAGCAGTTCTTC
abundance: NA; d_gene: NA; len: 13; v_gene: TRBV10-1; j_gene: TRBJ1-1; CDR3aa: CASSEHGNTEAFF; CDR3nt: TGCGCCAGCAGTGAGCACGGGAACACTGAAGCTTTCTTT